Listed below are T cell receptor beta chains from one sample, sequenced in a study of technical replicates of blood from a handful of donors. Clones were sequenced by immunoSEQ multiplex PCR, and TCRdb holds only the in-frame ones, with some missing. The profile shows approximately 9,000 clones, roughly nine tenths of them singletons. Sequenced sample: PBMCs. These receptor sequences come from a human donor in good health. The CDR3 runs from the conserved cysteine through the conserved F or W. A D gene is named only where the DNA matches it firmly. Some rows mark clone size as missing; the rest say once, few, many or name a class of expanded clone.

length: 15; J: TRBJ2-2; D: NA; size: NA; V: TRBV7-2; CDR3: CASSFGGGLTGELFF
length: 16; J: TRBJ2-7; D: NA; size: NA; V: TRBV4-2; CDR3: CASSQEGGGVAYEQYF
length: 14; J: TRBJ2-7; D: NA; size: NA; V: TRBV5-6; CDR3: CASSLWVTEGEQYF
length: 15; J: TRBJ2-3; D: TRBD2; size: NA; V: TRBV15; CDR3: CATSRASGTTDTQYF
length: 11; J: TRBJ2-7; D: NA; size: NA; V: TRBV29-1; CDR3: CSVGGVRKQYF
length: 15; J: TRBJ2-7; D: TRBD2; size: once; V: TRBV6-1; CDR3: CASSAGTSGTYEQYF
length: 14; J: TRBJ2-7; D: TRBD1; size: NA; V: TRBV15; CDR3: CATSPGDRGGEQYF
length: 22; J: TRBJ1-5; D: TRBD1; size: NA; V: TRBV12-5; CDR3: CASGFAPAAGTGDIYGNQPQHF
length: 14; J: TRBJ1-1; D: NA; size: NA; V: TRBV10-2; CDR3: CASSERGVGTEAFF
length: 14; J: TRBJ2-1; D: TRBD1; size: NA; V: TRBV5-6; CDR3: CASSLGLTGDEQFF
length: 17; J: TRBJ2-2; D: TRBD2; size: once; V: TRBV19; CDR3: CASSPRSSGRAPGELFF
length: 15; J: TRBJ1-4; D: TRBD1; size: NA; V: TRBV6-1; CDR3: CASSGSGGVREKLFF
length: 13; J: TRBJ2-7; D: NA; size: NA; V: TRBV5-1; CDR3: CASSFGGAYEQYF
length: 13; J: TRBJ2-1; D: NA; size: NA; V: TRBV13; CDR3: CASSLGRVDEQFF
length: 13; J: TRBJ2-1; D: TRBD2; size: few; V: TRBV27; CDR3: CASSSTSAGEQFF
length: 14; J: TRBJ2-7; D: TRBD2; size: once; V: TRBV14; CDR3: CASTPSGRAYEQYF
length: 15; J: TRBJ2-3; D: NA; size: few; V: TRBV6-4; CDR3: CASSEGGGSTDTQYF
length: 16; J: TRBJ2-3; D: NA; size: NA; V: TRBV5-1; CDR3: CASSLALEPSTDTQYF
length: 15; J: TRBJ2-1; D: TRBD2; size: NA; V: TRBV19; CDR3: CASSTGTSGRSEQFF
length: 15; J: TRBJ2-1; D: TRBD2; size: NA; V: TRBV5-1; CDR3: CASSLSLAGVNEQFF
length: 16; J: TRBJ2-2; D: NA; size: NA; V: TRBV6-5; CDR3: CASSYSGGVLAGELFF
length: 13; J: TRBJ1-1; D: TRBD1; size: NA; V: TRBV5-1; CDR3: CASSPTGDTEAFF
length: 16; J: TRBJ2-1; D: NA; size: NA; V: TRBV4-1; CDR3: CASSQDRGFTYNEQFF
length: 13; J: TRBJ1-2; D: NA; size: NA; V: TRBV28; CDR3: CASSLDPHQGYTF
length: 14; J: TRBJ1-3; D: NA; size: NA; V: TRBV30; CDR3: CAWSNQYSGNTIYF
length: 15; J: TRBJ1-5; D: TRBD1; size: NA; V: TRBV30; CDR3: CAWSRWGQGPQPQHF